These 25 T cell receptor beta chains came from one sample sequenced in a study of blood T cells in healthy people across ages. Then a second PCR, running roughly 7 to 11 cycles, was carried out with a sample-barcoded 5' primer and a J-beta primer mix. MiXCR was run by TCRdb on the 5' RACE reads, yielding one entry per CDR3 protein. This table holds roughly 700,000 distinct CDR3 sequences, around 45% found once. Input material: blood. All receptors derive from an older woman in good health.

This rearrangement joins TRBV5-1 to TRBJ2-3; 7 bases line up with TRBD2. From germline, CDR1 is SGHRS and CDR2 YFSETQ. V was pared by 5 bases and J by 5 bases, with 14 bases of the junction left unmatched. The CDR3 spans 16 residues. CDR3 sequence (DNA): TGCGCCAGCAGTCCACTCGGACGGGGGGACCTAGATACGCAGTATTTT. Translation: CASSPLGRGDLDTQYF. Full variable domain (outside the CDR3, taken from reference TRBV5-1 and TRBJ2-3): KAGVTQTPRYLIKTRGQQVTLSCSPISGHRSVSWYQQTPGQGLQFLFEYFSETQRNKGNFPGRFSGRQFSNSRSEMNVSTLELGDSALYLCASSPLGRGDLDTQYFGPGTRLTVL.

The chain recombines TRBV5-1 with TRBJ2-5; TRBD2 aligns across 9 bases. The CDR3 has 16 amino acids. V was clipped by 3 bases and J by 11 bases; unmatched bases: 17. Looked up from germline, CDR1 is SGHRS and CDR2 is YFSETQ. The CDR3 DNA reads TGCGCCAGCAGCTGGTCTAGCGGGGATTCCTACAATGAGCAGTACTTC. It codes for CASSWSSGDSYNEQYF.

This chain uses TRBV15 with TRBJ2-3, with 9 bases aligning to TRBD1. V was clipped by 3 bases and J by 5 bases; unmatched bases: 12. The CDR3 is made up of 17 amino acids. The germline CDR1 and CDR2 sequences are LNHNV and YYDKDF (reference sequence). The CDR3 is CATSSLPPGQGLDTQYF. DNA of the CDR3: TGTGCCACCAGCAGCCTCCCGCCGGGACAGGGCCTAGATACGCAGTATTTT.

The CDR3 nucleotides read TGTGCCCAGGGGACAGGCCACGAGCAGTACTTC. It specifies CAQGTGHEQYF. The chain couples TRBV30 to TRBJ2-5, with 8 bases identical to TRBD1. TRBJ2-7 matches the DNA end more closely, so the J call is doubtful. The CDR3 extends over 11 amino acids. Germline CDR1 and CDR2: GTSNPN and SVGIG (reference sequence).

The chain couples TRBV27 to TRBJ2-7; 12 bases align to TRBD1. Germline V gives CDR1 MNHEY, CDR2 SMNVEV (reference sequence). This CDR3 is built from 14 residues. The V and J ends lost 6 bases and 2 bases, in that order; junction bases with no gene match: 2. The CDR3 DNA reads as TGTGCCAGCAGAGGGACAGGGGGCACCTACGAGCAGTACTTC. This encodes CASRGTGGTYEQYF.

The rearrangement links TRBV20-1 to TRBJ2-5; TRBD1 aligns across 7 bases. The CDR3 covers 15 residues. Germline values: CDR1 DFQATT, CDR2 SNEGSKA (reference sequence). V lost 5 bases to trimming and J lost 7 bases; unmatched junction nucleotides: 16. The CDR3 DNA follows: TGCAGTGCTGGAACCGCCGACAGGGCAAGCGGGACCCAGTACTTC. Translating it yields CSAGTADRASGTQYF.

In its sample, this clonotype was seen many times. This chain joins TRBV18 and TRBJ2-7; possibly TRBD1 or TRBD2 for D (7 bases each). CDR1 and CDR2 (germline): KGHSH, LQKENI. V was pared by 6 bases and J by 3 bases, with 15 bases between. This CDR3 spans 14 amino acids. The CDR3 region is CASSQTGRVYEQYF. As DNA, the CDR3 is TGTGCCAGCTCCCAGACAGGGAGGGTCTACGAGCAGTACTTC.

This clonotype was detected only a few times. The gene calls are TRBV7-2 and TRBJ2-3, with TRBD1 identical over 12 bases. The CDR3 sequence is 17 residues long. Trimming cost V 2 bases and J 1 base; bases outside gene matches: 4. Germline lookup yields CDR1 SGHTA and CDR2 FQGNSA. For the CDR3, the DNA is TGTGCCAGCAGCTTATCGGGACAGGGGGCGCGCACAGATACGCAGTATTTT. It yields the protein CASSLSGQGARTDTQYF. Full variable domain (rest looked up from reference TRBV7-2 and TRBJ2-3): GAGVSQSPSNKVTEKGKDVELRCDPISGHTALYWYRQSLGQGLEFLIYFQGNSAPDKSGLPSDRFSAERTGGSVSTLTIQRTQQEDSAVYLCASSLSGQGARTDTQYFGPGTRLTVL.

This chain connects TRBV7-2 to TRBJ2-7; no clear D gene. The CDR3 has 14 amino acids. Trimming left V 3 bases short and J 2 bases short, with 11 bases between. Germline V CDR1 and CDR2: SGHTA, FQGNSA. This CDR3 is CASSFRYSTYEQYF. Here the CDR3 DNA reads TGTGCCAGCAGCTTTCGGTACAGTACCTACGAGCAGTACTTC.

The rearrangement uses TRBV7-2 and TRBJ2-7; 8 nucleotides line up with TRBD1. The CDR3 has 13 residues. The germline gives CDR1 SGHTA, CDR2 FQGNSA. Unmatched junction bases numbered 6, after V lost 8 bases and J lost 3 bases. CDR3 nucleotides: TGTGCCAGCGGCTCCGGACAGGGCTACGAGCAGTACTTC. This codes for CASGSGQGYEQYF.

This clonotype has only one observation. This chain uses TRBV28 with TRBJ2-3; the D is unclear. The CDR3 is made up of 10 amino acids. V gave up 3 bases and J gave up 10 bases, with 5 bases separating them. Looked up from germline, CDR1 is MDHEN and CDR2 is SYDVKM. The CDR3 DNA is TGTGCCAGCAGTTTTGGGCCGCAGTATTTT. Encoded protein: CASSFGPQYF.

A word on this clonotype: A read error may be the cause here, since a much bigger clone is one base away. This chain joins TRBV4-1 and TRBJ1-2; TRBD1 matches at 8 bases. The germline V gene has CDR1 MGHRA and CDR2 YSYEKL. J gave up 3 bases and V 4 bases, and 4 bases lay outside the gene matches. CDR3 length: 14 residues. The CDR3 DNA follows: TGCGCCAGCAGCCCACAGGGGGAGGACTATGGCTACACCTTC. Amino acid sequence: CASSPQGEDYGYTF.

This clonotype was observed a handful of times. This chain joins TRBV20-1 and TRBJ2-1, with D maybe TRBD2 (5 bases). The CDR3 consists of 17 residues. The V and J ends lost 4 bases and 2 bases respectively, with 21 bases between them. From germline, CDR1 is DFQATT and CDR2 SNEGSKA (reference sequence). The CDR3 coding sequence is TGCAGTGCTACCTCCCCGGGCTGGCGGGTTGCCTACAATGAGCAGTTCTTC. Its translation is CSATSPGWRVAYNEQFF.

Worth noting for this clonotype: Just one base apart from a much larger clone, this may be a read error. J is TRBJ2-5 and V is TRBV4-2; D may be TRBD1 or TRBD2 (5 bases each). Trimming shortened V by 0 bases and J by 0 bases, and 8 bases separated the two germline ends. Germline-derived CDR1 and CDR2 are LGHNA and YNFKEQ. This CDR3 contains 15 residues. CDR3 DNA: TGTGCCAGCAGCCAAGAGGGGACGCACCAAGAGACCCAGTACTTC. Residues: CASSQEGTHQETQYF.

This chain uses TRBV20-1 with TRBJ2-7; D is unresolved. CDR3 length: 15 residues. CDR1 and CDR2 from the germline V gene are DFQATT and SNEGSKA (reference sequence). Trimming removed 5 bases from V and 0 bases from J, with 17 bases in between. CDR3 region: CSAVHTAAISYEQYF. Here the CDR3 DNA reads TGCAGTGCTGTACATACCGCAGCGATCTCCTACGAGCAGTACTTC.

The V and J genes are TRBV4-2 and TRBJ1-6, with 7 nucleotides matching TRBD1. Germline CDR1 and CDR2: LGHNA and YNFKEQ. V gave up 3 bases and J gave up 7 bases; unmatched junction bases: 9. CDR3 length equals 16 residues. CDR3 protein: CASSHQRDSQNSPLHF. In nucleotides, the CDR3 is TGTGCCAGCAGCCATCAAAGGGACAGTCAGAATTCACCCCTCCACTTT.

This chain links TRBV7-2 with TRBJ1-1, with 9 bases lining up with TRBD1. This CDR3 has 13 residues. The V segment lost 4 bases and the J segment 6 bases; nucleotides outside the gene matches: 3. CDR1 is SGHTA and CDR2 is FQGNSA in the germline V gene. The CDR3 DNA reads TGTGCCAGCAGCTGGGACAGGGCAGCTGAAGCTTTCTTT. Its protein is CASSWDRAAEAFF.

V and J are TRBV20-1 and TRBJ2-1; 8 nucleotides agree with TRBD2. This CDR3 has 17 residues. The germline V gene has CDR1 DFQATT and CDR2 SNEGSKA (reference sequence). J lost 9 bases, V lost 1 base, and 17 bases had no gene match. CDR3 region: CSARVLAGRSPVSEQFF. In DNA form, the CDR3 reads TGCAGTGCTAGAGTCCTAGCGGGCCGTTCCCCCGTAAGTGAGCAGTTCTTC.

In regard to this clonotype: One end of the junction is discordant with germline, which a read error may explain. V gene TRBV7-8 combines with J gene TRBJ2-7; perhaps TRBD2 as D (6 bases). The germline gives CDR1 SGHVS, CDR2 FQNEAQ. The CDR3 is 16 amino acids. The CDR3 region is CASSLAYSGSSYEQDF. The DNA of the CDR3 is TGTGCCAGCAGCTTAGCGTACTCCGGGAGTTCTTACGAGCAGGACTTC.

V usage is TRBV29-1 and J usage is TRBJ1-1; a possible D gene is TRBD1 (5 bases). V lost 4 bases and J lost 5, with 11 bases in between. Germline V CDR1 and CDR2: SQVTM, ANQGSEA. The CDR3 has 12 residues. The CDR3 here is CSVGKGRTEAFF. In DNA form, the CDR3 reads TGCAGCGTTGGGAAGGGGAGGACTGAAGCTTTCTTT.

There are a few counts of this clonotype. This chain uses TRBV7-2 with TRBJ2-7; no reliable D call. CDR3 size: 12 residues. Germline CDR1 is SGHTA and CDR2 is FQGNSA. The V and J ends lost 5 bases and 3 bases respectively, with 8 bases between them. In DNA, the CDR3 is TGTGCCAGCAGCCCTAGTTTCTACGAGCAGTACTTC. It encodes CASSPSFYEQYF.

This clonotype was seen a few times. The V and J genes are TRBV27 and TRBJ2-3; TRBD2 is a possible D gene (5 bases). The CDR3 is 15 amino acids. V dropped 1 base and J dropped 2 bases, with 10 bases sitting between them. Germline-derived CDR1 and CDR2 are MNHEY and SMNVEV (reference sequence). The CDR3 reads CASSLLAGITDTQYF. CDR3 DNA sequence: TGTGCCAGCAGTTTATTGGCGGGTATCACAGATACGCAGTATTTT.

Note on this clonotype: One end of the junction does not line up with germline, which may come from a read error. The chain uses TRBV5-1 and TRBJ2-6; D is possibly TRBD1 (6 bases). The CDR3 totals 20 residues. Germline V gene lookup returns CDR1 SGHRS and CDR2 YFSETQ. The DNA for the CDR3 is TGCGCCAGCTGCTTGGCGAGGACAGCGATTTGGGACTCTGGGGCCAACGTCCTGACTTTC. Encoded protein: CASCLARTAIWDSGANVLTF. The full variable domain, with the rest looked up from reference TRBV5-1 and TRBJ2-6, is KAGVTQTPRYLIKTRGQQVTLSCSPISGHRSVSWYQQTPGQGLQFLFEYFSETQRNKGNFPGRFSGRQFSNSRSEMNVSTLELGDSALYLCASCLARTAIWDSGANVLTFGAGSRLTVL.

There are a few counts of this clonotype. V is TRBV20-1 and J is TRBJ2-7; 9 bases line up with TRBD2. The germline V gene has CDR1 DFQATT and CDR2 SNEGSKA (reference sequence). V shed 3 bases and J 5 bases; nucleotides not matched to a gene: 8. This CDR3 region has 14 residues. The chain's CDR3 is CSARIAGVVHEQYF. The DNA of the CDR3 is TGCAGTGCTAGGATAGCGGGAGTAGTCCACGAGCAGTACTTC.

This clonotype showed up many times. V is TRBV2 and J is TRBJ2-7, with a possible D match to TRBD2 (6 bases). CDR1 SNHLY and CDR2 FYNNEI come from the germline V gene. V dropped 4 bases and J dropped 6 bases, with 7 bases sitting between them. The CDR3 consists of 11 residues. The CDR3 protein is CASSVSGEQYF. The CDR3, as DNA: TGTGCCAGCAGTGTTAGCGGCGAGCAGTACTTC. Using reference TRBV2 and TRBJ2-7 for the parts outside the CDR3, the full variable domain is EPEVTQTPSHQVTQMGQEVILRCVPISNHLYFYWYRQILGQKVEFLVSFYNNEISEKSEIFDDQFSVERPDGSNFTLKIRSTKLEDSAMYFCASSVSGEQYFGPGTRLTVT.